A single sample gave rise to the 26 T cell receptor beta chains below, sequenced in a study of read filtering for tumor transcriptome and immune sequencing. This library used approximately 390 ng RNA and molecular barcoded adaptors spanning alpha/delta and beta/gamma chains. Using its own MiXCR run on the reads, TCRdb lists one record per CDR3 protein. The sample gives about 90,000 distinct CDR3 sequences, about 12% of which show up once; about 15% is in the top ten. Material: a population of CD138-negative cells sorted from bone marrow. These receptors were collected from a donor aged 40 or over with multiple myeloma.

This clonotype was seen ten or more times. This CDR3 reads CASTQNRGQETQYF. The DNA of the CDR3 is TGTGCCAGCACTCAGAACCGGGGGCAAGAGACCCAGTACTTC. The chain employs TRBV12-3 or TRBV12-4 and TRBJ2-5; D is possibly TRBD2 (6 bases). V was shortened by 7 bases and J by 2 bases, with 14 bases between the two germline ends. This CDR3 is 14 amino acids long.

This clonotype has at least ten counts. The V and J genes are TRBV6-2 or TRBV6-3 and TRBJ2-1; 14 positions match TRBD2. Trimming at V came to 6 bases and at J to 4 bases, leaving 5 bases not matched to a gene. This CDR3 spans 16 amino acids. CDR1 and CDR2 (germline): MNHEY, SVGEGT. CDR3 in DNA: TGTGCCAGCAGCCCCGGGACTAGCGGGAGATACAATGAGCAGTTCTTC. Encoded protein: CASSPGTSGRYNEQFF.

This clonotype was observed many times. The chain uses TRBV11-3 and TRBJ2-1, with D possibly being TRBD2 (7 bases). V was trimmed by 1 base and J by 12 bases, leaving 22 bases between them. Germline CDR1 SGHNT, CDR2 YENEEA. The CDR3 spans 16 residues. The CDR3 DNA is TGTGCCAGCAGCTTAGGGGGGGGGGGGGCGCGGAGAATGCAGTTCTTC. Encoded protein: CASSLGGGGARRMQFF.

Worth noting for this clonotype: A much bigger clone sits one base away, suggesting this may be a read error. The V call is TRBV12-3 or TRBV12-4, the J call TRBJ2-4; D is perhaps TRBD2 (7 bases). The CDR3 loop spans 14 amino acids. The CDR3 DNA reads TGTGCCAGCAATTTAGGGGGGGCCAAAAGCATTCAGTACTTC. It specifies CASNLGGAKSIQYF.

This clonotype was counted only a few times. This may be a read error, as it is one base from a much larger clone. The chain combines TRBV4-2 with TRBJ2-7; D is undetermined. Germline V gene sequence: CDR1 LGHNA, CDR2 YNFKEQ. The CDR3 spans 12 residues. CDR3 protein: CASGQVGYAQYF. The CDR3 DNA is TGTGCCAGCGGCCAAGTCGGGTATGCGCAGTACTTC.

In its sample, this clonotype was seen many times. The chain has TRBV24-1 and TRBJ2-1; TRBD1 agrees at 10 bases. The J segment lost 6 bases and the V segment lost 10 bases, leaving 5 bases of the junction unmatched. CDR1 is KGHDR, CDR2 SFDVKD, per germline. The CDR3 contains 13 residues. This CDR3 reads CATRQGAGNEQFF. The DNA of the CDR3 is TGTGCCACTCGACAGGGGGCAGGCAATGAGCAGTTCTTC.

This clonotype occurred many times. CDR3 coding DNA: TGTGCCAGCAGTGTTCAAAAGACAGCTTCACCCCTCCACTTT. Amino acid sequence: CASSVQKTASPLHF. The chain combines TRBV2 with TRBJ1-6; tentative D call: TRBD1 (5 bases). The V gene's germline CDR1 is SNHLY and CDR2 FYNNEI. Trimming shortened V by 4 bases and J by 9 bases, and 13 bases separated the two germline ends. This CDR3 has 14 amino acids.

This clonotype was observed at least ten times. The rearrangement uses TRBV10-3 and TRBJ1-1, with unresolved D. CDR3 length: 14 amino acids. Germline lookup yields CDR1 ENHRY and CDR2 SYGVKD. The ends were cut back, 6 bases at V and 0 bases at J, with 11 bases in the middle. CDR3 sequence (DNA): TGTGCCATCAGCCGGGAATCGGTGAACACTGAAGCTTTCTTT. Translating gives CAISRESVNTEAFF.

As regards this clonotype: The CDR3 end shows no conserved phenylalanine or tryptophan, and so a read error is likely. The DNA is left out, because the CDR3 cannot be placed on it with certainty; the CDR3 is given as TCRdb lists it. The J gene is TRBJ2-1, the V gene TRBV5-1; the D call TRBD1 from the table was never checked on the DNA. The CDR3 is 15 residues long, ends included. CDR1 and CDR2 from the germline V gene are SGHRS and YFSETQ. The CDR3 is CASSFALGVYNEQLY.

This clonotype was seen ten or more times. J is TRBJ2-2 and V is TRBV29-1; D unclear. Germline values: CDR1 SQVTM, CDR2 ANQGSEA. This CDR3 has 14 amino acids. V lost 0 bases to trimming and J lost 5 bases, with 10 bases between them. CDR3 bases: TGCAGCGTTGAAGACGACGTACGAACCGGGGAGCTGTTTTTT. Amino acids: CSVEDDVRTGELFF.

The table lists this clonotype with many counts. The V and J genes are TRBV20-1 and TRBJ2-7; no definite D call. V lost 4 bases, J lost 3 bases, and 19 bases lay in between. The CDR3 consists of 15 residues. CDR1 and CDR2 from the germline V gene are DFQATT and SNEGSKA (reference sequence). The CDR3 coding sequence is TGCAGTGCTAACAGAAGGGCCCAGATCGGCTACGAGCAGTACTTC. It specifies CSANRRAQIGYEQYF.

This clonotype was seen only a few times. The rearrangement uses TRBV7-9 and TRBJ2-3, with 7 bases fitting TRBD2. From germline, CDR1 is SEHNR and CDR2 FQNEAQ (reference sequence). V gave up 5 bases and J gave up 8 bases; unmatched junction bases: 13. The CDR3 contains 15 residues. Here the CDR3 reads CASSPAPAGESTQYF. In nucleotides, the CDR3 is TGTGCCAGCAGCCCCGCCCCGGCGGGAGAGAGTACGCAGTATTTT. Using reference TRBV7-9 and TRBJ2-3 for the parts outside the CDR3, the full variable domain is DTGVSQNPRHKITKRGQNVTFRCDPISEHNRLYWYRQTLGQGPEFLTYFQNEAQLEKSRLLSDRFSAERPKGSFSTLEIQRTEQGDSAMYLCASSPAPAGESTQYFGPGTRLTVL.

This clonotype was seen many times. The rearrangement uses TRBV5-1 and TRBJ2-5, with D tentatively TRBD1 or TRBD2 (5 bases each). Trimming shortened V by 4 bases and J by 5 bases, and 18 bases separated the two germline ends. Germline CDR1 is SGHRS and CDR2 is YFSETQ. This CDR3 contains 15 residues. The CDR3 is CASSHQARDGETQYF. The DNA for the CDR3 is TGCGCCAGCAGCCACCAAGCCAGGGACGGGGAGACCCAGTACTTC. Together with reference TRBV5-1 and TRBJ2-5, the CDR3 gives the full variable domain: KAGVTQTPRYLIKTRGQQVTLSCSPISGHRSVSWYQQTPGQGLQFLFEYFSETQRNKGNFPGRFSGRQFSNSRSEMNVSTLELGDSALYLCASSHQARDGETQYFGPGTRLLVL.

This clonotype was observed at least ten times. One base away lies a much larger clone, so this may be a sequencing read error. Since no conserved phenylalanine or tryptophan closes the CDR3, a read error is the likely cause. V gene TRBV6-1 combines with J gene TRBJ2-1; 12 positions agree with TRBD2. The V and J ends lost 11 bases and 7 bases, in that order; junction bases with no gene match: 9. Germline values: CDR1 MNHNS, CDR2 SASEGT. The CDR3 covers 14 residues. The CDR3 here is CAGQRTSGMNEQFL. The CDR3 coding sequence is TGTGCCGGTCAACGGACTAGCGGGATGAATGAGCAGTTCCTC.

This clonotype has at least ten counts. V is TRBV5-1 and J is TRBJ2-1; D not resolved. Germline V gene sequence: CDR1 SGHRS, CDR2 YFSETQ. Trimming took off 5 bases at V and 0 bases at J, with 9 bases between the two ends. The CDR3 has 14 residues. CDR3 DNA sequence: TGCGCCAGCAGTTGGGCTACCTCCTACAATGAGCAGTTCTTC. It encodes CASSWATSYNEQFF.

This clonotype was detected ten times or more. V and J are TRBV2 and TRBJ2-3; possibly TRBD1 or TRBD2 for D (5 bases each). CDR1 SNHLY and CDR2 FYNNEI come from the germline V gene. The CDR3 spans 15 residues. V gave up 6 bases and J gave up 0 bases, with 13 bases separating them. The CDR3 nucleotides read TGTGCCAGCAGGCCCGGGGCCACTAGCACAGATACGCAGTATTTT. This codes for CASRPGATSTDTQYF.

Of note for this clonotype: A much bigger clone sits one base away, suggesting this may be a read error. J is TRBJ2-2 and V is TRBV11-2; D gene uncertain. CDR1 and CDR2 from the germline V gene are SGHAT and FQNNGV. The CDR3 covers 18 residues. The CDR3 region is CANSTTSNIQENTRELFF. The CDR3 DNA sequence: TGTGCCAACAGCACCACTTCAAATATTCAAGAGAACACCCGGGAGCTGTTTTTT.

This clonotype was counted many times. The chain uses TRBV6-6 and TRBJ2-5; a weak D match, TRBD2 (7 bases). This CDR3 spans 16 amino acids. CDR1 and CDR2 (germline): MNHNY, SVGAGI (reference sequence). With 4 bases removed from V and 2 bases from J, the gap between germline ends came to 17 bases. In DNA, the CDR3 is TGTGCCAGCAGTTCCCCCGTTGGGAGGGGGCAAGAGACCCAGTACTTC. It translates to CASSSPVGRGQETQYF.

This clonotype came up a few times. A much larger clone is a single base away; this may be a read error. The CDR3 nucleotides are TGTGCCAGCGGTTTTAGGGTACTTGACACTGAAGCTTTCTTT. Its translation is CASGFRVLDTEAFF. The rearrangement links TRBV12-3 or TRBV12-4 to TRBJ1-1; unclear D gene. CDR3 size: 14 residues.

This clonotype was detected many times. The rearrangement links TRBV10-3 to TRBJ2-5; D perhaps matches TRBD1 (6 bases). Looked up from germline, CDR1 is ENHRY and CDR2 is SYGVKD. The CDR3 length is 14 residues. V gave up 7 bases and J gave up 3 bases, with 15 bases separating them. The CDR3 coding sequence is TGTGCCATCAAGGGGTCTGGGGGCGAAGAGACCCAGTACTTC. This gives the protein CAIKGSGGEETQYF.

Comment on this clonotype: It may be a read error: a sequence one base away is much more abundant. This chain links TRBV6-1 with TRBJ1-1; D gene ambiguous. Germline V gene data show CDR1 as MNHNS and CDR2 as SASEGT. CDR3 length equals 14 residues. The CDR3 is CACSEATAAKKAFF. CDR3 DNA: TGTGCCTGCAGTGAAGCGACGGCGGCCAAGAAAGCTTTCTTT.

A remark on this clonotype: Given a far larger clone just one base away, this is likely a sequencing read error. The conserved phenylalanine or tryptophan normally closing the CDR3 is absent here, so this likely arose from a read error. The chain carries TRBV6-5 and TRBJ2-1; 10 nucleotides agree with TRBD2. Germline-derived CDR1 and CDR2 are MNHEY and SVGAGI. The CDR3 loop spans 15 amino acids. With 7 bases clipped from V and 2 bases from J, the junction kept 5 bases outside the gene matches. For the CDR3, the DNA is TGTGCCAGCACGGTAGCGGGAGGACCCTACAATGAGCAGTTCTAC. Translation: CASTVAGGPYNEQFY.

This clonotype occurred a few times. Likely a read error: the CDR3 ends without its conserved phenylalanine or tryptophan. The gene calls are TRBV28 and TRBJ2-7; 9 bases align to TRBD1. Looked up from germline, CDR1 is MDHEN and CDR2 is SYDVKM. Trimming cost V 1 base and J 1 base; bases outside gene matches: 5. This CDR3 contains 16 residues. CDR3 DNA: TGTGCCAGCAGTTTATATAAGACAGGGGGGTCCTACGAGCAGTACTCC. This codes for CASSLYKTGGSYEQYS.

As concerns this clonotype: A single base separates this from a much larger clone, so it may be a read error. The V and J genes are TRBV18 and TRBJ2-3, with D hard to call. This CDR3 is 12 amino acids long. Trimming cost V 5 bases and J 6 bases, with 9 bases left between them. The V gene's germline CDR1 is KGHSH and CDR2 LQKENI. For the CDR3, the DNA is TGTGCCAGCTCAGAATTCCAGGATACGCAGTATTTT. Its translation is CASSEFQDTQYF.

The gene calls are TRBV28 and TRBJ2-6; D is perhaps TRBD2 (7 bases). The V gene lost 5 bases and the J gene lost 0 bases, with 17 bases spanning the gap. Germline V CDR1 and CDR2: MDHEN, SYDVKM. The CDR3 length is 18 residues. The CDR3 here is CASSPRGALLSGANVLTF. The CDR3 DNA reads as TGTGCCAGCAGTCCCCGGGGGGCCCTTCTCTCTGGGGCCAACGTCCTGACTTTC. The full variable domain, rest sourced from reference TRBV28 and TRBJ2-6, is DVKVTQSSRYLVKRTGEKVFLECVQDMDHENMFWYRQDPGLGLRLIYFSYDVKMKEKGDIPEGYSVSREKKERFSLILESASTNQTSMYLCASSPRGALLSGANVLTFGAGSRLTVL.

V and J are TRBV5-1 and TRBJ2-7; TRBD2 might be the D (5 bases). This CDR3 region has 12 residues. Germline V gives CDR1 SGHRS, CDR2 YFSETQ. V was pared by 6 bases and J by 3 bases, with 10 bases between. CDR3 sequence (DNA): TGCGCCAGCAAGGAGGACCACTACGAGCAGTACTTC. It codes for CASKEDHYEQYF.